The 30 T cell receptor beta chains presented below share a single source sample, sequenced in a study of blood T cells in healthy people across ages. Combining a sample-barcoded 5' primer with a J-beta primer mix, a second PCR ran for roughly 7 to 11 cycles. Via MiXCR, TCRdb re-called the 5' RACE reads, giving one row per CDR3 protein. The top ten clones hold about 4% of a sample with 1.4 million or so distinct CDR3 sequences, roughly 43% of them seen once. The sample comprised blood. The receptors were sampled from a woman under 30 in good health.

The V call is TRBV29-1, the J call TRBJ1-2; D is uncertain. CDR3 length: 12 amino acids. The V gene's germline CDR1 is SQVTM and CDR2 ANQGSEA. Trimming removed 3 bases at V and 2 bases at J, with 7 bases between. For the CDR3, the DNA is TGCAGCGTTGAGGACGGGAACTATGGCTACACCTTC. Residues: CSVEDGNYGYTF.

The chain employs TRBV4-3 and TRBJ1-1; possible D gene TRBD1, 5 bases. The V and J ends lost 0 bases and 4 bases respectively, with 9 bases between them. Germline V gives CDR1 LGHNA, CDR2 YSLEER. This CDR3 has 14 residues. The CDR3 DNA sequence: TGCGCCAGCAGCCAAGATCTGGGGCCCACTGAAGCTTTCTTT. Amino acid sequence: CASSQDLGPTEAFF.

This chain links TRBV7-4 with TRBJ2-7, with D possibly TRBD2 on 6 matching bases. Germline CDR1 reads SGHVT; CDR2 reads SQSDAQ. V was trimmed by 0 bases and J by 0 bases, leaving 15 bases between them. The CDR3 totals 17 residues. This CDR3 is CASSLAFGTEASYEQYF. The CDR3 nucleotides are TGTGCCAGCAGCTTAGCTTTTGGGACTGAAGCCTCCTACGAGCAGTACTTC.

The gene calls are TRBV30 and TRBJ2-7, with D uncertain. From germline, CDR1 is GTSNPN and CDR2 SVGIG (reference sequence). The CDR3 totals 12 residues. The V and J ends lost 4 bases and 2 bases respectively, with 9 bases between them. In DNA, the CDR3 is TGTGCCTGGATGGTACAGACCTACGAGCAGTACTTC. It yields the protein CAWMVQTYEQYF.

The genes are TRBV12-3 or TRBV12-4 and TRBJ2-1, with D perhaps matching TRBD1 (5 bases). V was cut by 4 bases and J by 10 bases, with 8 bases left in between. This CDR3 region has 11 residues. CDR3 nucleotides: TGTGCCAGCAGTTCGACAGTCGAGCAGTTCTTC. Its translation is CASSSTVEQFF.

Comment on this clonotype: The junction and the germline gene differ at one end; a read error may be behind it. V usage is TRBV7-2 and J usage is TRBJ2-4, with 7 bases matching TRBD2. CDR3 size: 14 residues. Germline lookup yields CDR1 SGHTA and CDR2 FQGNSA. As DNA, the CDR3 is TGTGCCATCAGCTTAATACGGAGTGGGGGGGAGCAGTACTTC. It codes for CAISLIRSGGEQYF.

For the CDR3, the DNA is TGTGCCAGCAGTTTACGTGGGATTGAGACCCAGTACTTC. It specifies CASSLRGIETQYF. The gene calls are TRBV12-3 or TRBV12-4 and TRBJ2-5, with D hard to call. The V end lost 2 bases, the J end lost 5 bases, and 9 bases lay between the germline ends. This CDR3 comprises 13 residues.

The chain carries TRBV15 and TRBJ2-3; D not resolved. CDR3 length: 14 amino acids. V was cut by 0 bases and J by 1 base, with 5 bases left in between. Per the germline V gene, CDR1 is LNHNV and CDR2 is YYDKDF (reference sequence). CDR3 region: CATSRDSGTDTQYF. The CDR3 bases are TGTGCCACCAGCAGAGATTCGGGCACAGATACGCAGTATTTT.

The chain uses TRBV12-3 or TRBV12-4 and TRBJ1-5; tentative D call: TRBD1 (6 bases). The CDR3 extends over 17 amino acids. With 1 base removed from V and 6 bases from J, the gap between germline ends came to 19 bases. This CDR3 is CASSLGNGGGQGQPQHF. Here the CDR3 DNA reads TGTGCCAGCAGTTTAGGCAATGGAGGGGGGCAAGGTCAGCCCCAGCATTTT.

The rearrangement uses TRBV27 and TRBJ1-5; no reliable D call. V lost 2 bases, J lost 7 bases, and 9 bases lay in between. This CDR3 is built from 13 residues. Germline CDR1 reads MNHEY; CDR2 reads SMNVEV (reference sequence). DNA for the CDR3: TGTGCCAGCAGTTTAAACCAGGAGCAGCCCCAGCATTTT. Translation gives CASSLNQEQPQHF.

This clonotype was seen more than once but under ten times. The V call is TRBV12-3 or TRBV12-4, the J call TRBJ1-5; no clear D. The germline V and J ends were trimmed by 6 bases and 1 base, with 19 bases remaining between them. There are 17 residues in the CDR3. This CDR3 reads CASSLRGGVGSNQPQHF. CDR3 nucleotides: TGTGCCAGCAGCCTGCGGGGTGGGGTCGGGAGCAATCAGCCCCAGCATTTT.

The chain has TRBV7-2 and TRBJ2-1, with D possibly being TRBD1 (6 bases). CDR1 is SGHTA and CDR2 is FQGNSA in the germline V gene. The germline V and J ends were trimmed by 4 bases and 0 bases, with 13 bases remaining between them. The CDR3 covers 16 residues. CDR3 protein: CASSSQGILSYNEQFF. The CDR3 DNA sequence: TGTGCCAGCAGCTCGCAGGGGATTCTCTCCTACAATGAGCAGTTCTTC. The full variable domain, rest sourced from reference TRBV7-2 and TRBJ2-1, is GAGVSQSPSNKVTEKGKDVELRCDPISGHTALYWYRQSLGQGLEFLIYFQGNSAPDKSGLPSDRFSAERTGGSVSTLTIQRTQQEDSAVYLCASSSQGILSYNEQFFGPGTRLTVL.

This clonotype was seen once. The chain combines TRBV29-1 with TRBJ2-1, with D perhaps TRBD2 (5 bases). This CDR3 is 12 amino acids long. Trimming stripped 7 bases from V and 5 bases from J, with 12 bases between. Per the germline V gene, CDR1 is SQVTM and CDR2 is ANQGSEA. The CDR3 DNA follows: TGCAGCGCCCAGAGACTAAACAATGAGCAGTTCTTC. This translates into CSAQRLNNEQFF.

J is TRBJ1-1 and V is TRBV12-3 or TRBV12-4, with 7 bases lining up with TRBD1. The CDR3 has 14 residues. The trim removed 5 bases at V and 2 bases at J, leaving 5 bases unmatched. DNA of the CDR3: TGTGCCAGCAGTATGGGACAGAGTAACACTGAAGCTTTCTTT. Protein: CASSMGQSNTEAFF.

In this sample, this clonotype turned up a few times. The chain joins TRBV6-5 to TRBJ2-7; the D gene is possibly TRBD1 (6 bases). The DNA end favors TRBJ2-5, so the J call may be wrong. CDR1 and CDR2 from the germline V gene are MNHEY and SVGAGI. The length of the CDR3 is 14 residues. CDR3 residues: CASSNNRDMETQYF. Written as DNA, the CDR3 is TGTGCCAGCAGTAACAACCGGGACATGGAGACCCAGTACTTC.

The rearrangement uses TRBV7-8 and TRBJ1-1, with TRBD1 as a possible D gene (5 bases). V gave up 6 bases and J gave up 5 bases, with 13 bases separating them. This CDR3 contains 13 residues. Germline V gives CDR1 SGHVS, CDR2 FQNEAQ. CDR3 coding DNA: TGTGCCAGCAGGCAGGGAGTAAGGACTGAAGCTTTCTTT. Its translation: CASRQGVRTEAFF.

The genes are TRBV3-1 and TRBJ2-1; possibly TRBD2 for D (6 bases). This CDR3 is built from 13 residues. The V gene lost 1 base and the J gene lost 6 bases, with 7 bases spanning the gap. Germline V gene sequence: CDR1 LGHDT, CDR2 YNNKEL (reference sequence). The CDR3 DNA reads as TGTGCCAGCAGCCAAGTGGAGGGCAATGAGCAGTTCTTC. It codes for CASSQVEGNEQFF.

The chain combines TRBV20-1 with TRBJ1-5; D not resolved. CDR1 and CDR2 (germline): DFQATT, SNEGSKA (reference sequence). The CDR3 length is 13 residues. V was clipped by 6 bases and J by 5 bases, with 14 bases between them. CDR3 sequence (DNA): TGCAGTGCCCTGGGAGGAGGAGATCAGCCCCAGCATTTT. Amino acid sequence: CSALGGGDQPQHF.

In its sample, this clonotype was seen many times. The chain uses TRBV7-9 and TRBJ2-7; no clear D gene. Germline CDR1 is SEHNR and CDR2 is FQNEAQ (reference sequence). The CDR3 runs to 13 residues. V was cut by 1 base and J by 5 bases, with 9 bases left in between. The CDR3 coding sequence is TGTGCCAGCAGCTTAGTGGTGGCGGACGAGCAGTACTTC. Residues: CASSLVVADEQYF. Complete variable domain (other parts from reference TRBV7-9 and TRBJ2-7): DTGVSQNPRHKITKRGQNVTFRCDPISEHNRLYWYRQTLGQGPEFLTYFQNEAQLEKSRLLSDRFSAERPKGSFSTLEIQRTEQGDSAMYLCASSLVVADEQYFGPGTRLTVT.

This chain uses TRBV12-3 or TRBV12-4 with TRBJ1-5; D gene ambiguous. The CDR3 is 14 residues long. V lost 3 bases to trimming and J lost 9 bases, with 15 bases between them. The CDR3 sequence is CASSFGRANGPQHF. The CDR3 DNA is TGTGCCAGCAGTTTCGGAAGGGCCAATGGGCCCCAGCATTTT.

In its sample, this clonotype was seen a few times. The genes are TRBV29-1 and TRBJ1-1; D remains ambiguous. V lost 4 bases, J lost 6 bases, and 15 bases lay in between. Germline V gives CDR1 SQVTM, CDR2 ANQGSEA. The CDR3 runs to 13 residues. The DNA for the CDR3 is TGCAGCGTTGCTGGACGGTCTGTACCTGAAGCTTTCTTT. Residues: CSVAGRSVPEAFF.

The chain joins TRBV2 to TRBJ1-5, with D uncertain. The CDR3 length is 15 residues. With 3 bases removed from V and 5 bases from J, the gap between germline ends came to 14 bases. Germline loops: CDR1 SNHLY, CDR2 FYNNEI. The CDR3 region is CASSDPLSLDQPQHF. Written as DNA, the CDR3 is TGTGCCAGCAGTGATCCCTTATCTCTCGATCAGCCCCAGCATTTT.

With respect to this clonotype: Germline and junction disagree at one end, which may indicate a read error. V usage is TRBV4-3 and J usage is TRBJ2-3; no clear D gene. The CDR3 runs to 17 residues. Germline-derived CDR1 and CDR2 are LGHNA and YSLEER. The CDR3 spells CASSQEGLESFTETQYF. For the CDR3, the DNA is TGCGCCAGCAGCCAAGAAGGTCTAGAATCCTTCACAGAGACGCAGTATTTT.

This clonotype has just a few counts. The V gene is TRBV27, the J gene TRBJ1-2, with a tentative D call TRBD1 (6 bases). The CDR3 loop spans 15 amino acids. Germline loops: CDR1 MNHEY, CDR2 SMNVEV (reference sequence). The germline V and J ends were trimmed by 4 bases and 5 bases, with 17 bases remaining between them. CDR3 sequence: CASSSSRGSPYGYTF. DNA for the CDR3: TGTGCCAGCAGTTCCTCCAGGGGATCCCCTTATGGCTACACCTTC.

The V and J genes are TRBV20-1 and TRBJ2-5, with unresolved D. The J call is uncertain, as TRBJ2-1 better fits the DNA end. This CDR3 is built from 12 residues. Germline V gene lookup returns CDR1 DFQATT and CDR2 SNEGSKA (reference sequence). In nucleotides, the CDR3 is TGCAGTGATGCGGTCCTACAAGAGACCCAGTTCTTC. It encodes CSDAVLQETQFF.

The chain employs TRBV5-1 and TRBJ2-3, with 11 bases identical to TRBD2. CDR1 is SGHRS and CDR2 is YFSETQ in the germline V gene. Losses at the gene ends were 3 bases for V and 0 bases for J; bases not matched to a gene: 9. The CDR3 is 18 amino acids. The CDR3 DNA reads TGCGCCAGCAGCTCCTGGGGACTAGCGGATACAAGCACAGATACGCAGTATTTT. This translates into CASSSWGLADTSTDTQYF.

This clonotype was counted between two and nine times. CDR3 in amino acids: CSARMGESYPQYF. CDR3 bases: TGCAGTGCTAGGATGGGGGAGAGCTACCCCCAGTACTTC. The chain carries TRBV20-1 and TRBJ2-7; TRBD1 or TRBD2 may be the D gene (5 bases each). The CDR3 runs to 13 residues. From germline, CDR1 is DFQATT and CDR2 SNEGSKA (reference sequence). V was cut by 3 bases and J by 10 bases, with 19 bases left in between.

The chain has TRBV6-6 and TRBJ2-7; a weak D match, TRBD1 (8 bases). The length of the CDR3 is 15 residues. Trimming removed 6 bases at V and 7 bases at J, with 22 bases between. Germline V gene lookup returns CDR1 MNHNY and CDR2 SVGAGI (reference sequence). The CDR3: CASSHGQGGLLEQYF. The CDR3 DNA reads as TGTGCCAGCAGCCACGGACAGGGAGGGCTCCTTGAGCAGTACTTC.

The V call is TRBV20-1, the J call TRBJ1-2; tentatively, D is TRBD1 (5 bases). Germline V gene sequence: CDR1 DFQATT, CDR2 SNEGSKA (reference sequence). V was cut by 0 bases and J by 2 bases, with 16 bases left in between. This CDR3 has 16 residues. This chain's CDR3 is CSARDQFWAGNYGYTF. Written as DNA, the CDR3 is TGCAGTGCTAGAGATCAGTTTTGGGCAGGGAACTATGGCTACACCTTC.

CDR3: CASSRPGLRTDTQYF. The CDR3 nucleotides are TGTGCCAGCAGCCGGCCCGGATTACGCACAGATACGCAGTATTTT. This rearrangement joins TRBV3-1 to TRBJ2-3; D gene unclear. The CDR3 is 15 amino acids. V lost 4 bases to trimming and J lost 1 base, with 12 bases between them. CDR1 and CDR2 from the germline V gene are LGHDT and YNNKEL (reference sequence).